Each of the 24 T cell receptor beta chains below was sequenced from the same sample in a study of vaccination and CD4 T cells after COVID-19. The Oncomine TCR Beta short-read assay sequenced DNA from cultured CD4+ T cells. TCRdb passed the PCR reads through MiXCR, listing each CDR3 protein once. The data contain approximately 13,000 distinct CDR3 sequences, about two fifths of them singletons. Which antigens these TCRs recognize remains unknown. Treatment meaning: approximately 10-day PBMC culture with coronavirus spike peptide pools or control peptides (ViraFEST assay). The starting material was CD4+ T cells from blood, cultured in vitro, obtained before SARS-CoV-2 vaccination. The receptors originated from a human donor who had recovered from COVID-19.

This clonotype has just a few counts. The chain joins TRBV20-1 to TRBJ2-5, with a weak D call TRBD2 (7 bases). Per the germline V gene, CDR1 is DFQATT and CDR2 is SNEGSKA (reference sequence). The CDR3 is 13 amino acids. V dropped 7 bases and J dropped 2 bases, with 14 bases sitting between them. The CDR3 sequence is CSGWGGAQETQYF. The CDR3, as DNA: TGCAGTGGCTGGGGGGGGGCTCAAGAGACCCAGTACTTC.

V is TRBV19 and J is TRBJ1-5, with D tentatively TRBD1 (5 bases). This CDR3 has 14 amino acids. Trimming removed 7 bases at V and 5 bases at J, with 15 bases between. Looked up from germline, CDR1 is LNHDA and CDR2 is SQIVND (reference sequence). The CDR3 reads CASTTSGTDQPQHF. The CDR3 DNA reads as TGTGCCAGTACCACCTCCGGGACTGATCAGCCCCAGCATTTT.

The chain has TRBV19 and TRBJ1-6; the D is unclear. Per the germline V gene, CDR1 is LNHDA and CDR2 is SQIVND (reference sequence). The CDR3 is 15 amino acids. Trimming shortened V by 6 bases and J by 8 bases, and 17 bases separated the two germline ends. Here the CDR3 reads CASRRVLLSDSPLHF. DNA for the CDR3: TGTGCCAGTAGACGGGTTCTTCTCAGCGATTCACCCCTCCACTTT. Using reference TRBV19 and TRBJ1-6 for the parts outside the CDR3, the full variable domain is DGGITQSPKYLFRKEGQNVTLSCEQNLNHDAMYWYRQDPGQGLRLIYYSQIVNDFQKGDIAEGYSVSREKKESFPLTVTSAQKNPTAFYLCASRRVLLSDSPLHFGNGTRLTVT.

The V call is TRBV5-1, the J call TRBJ1-6, with 11 nucleotides matching TRBD1. Germline CDR1 and CDR2: SGHRS and YFSETQ. This CDR3 spans 15 amino acids. The V segment lost 0 bases and the J segment 10 bases; nucleotides outside the gene matches: 3. The CDR3 spells CASSLVGQGDSPLHF. CDR3 in DNA: TGCGCCAGCAGCTTGGTGGGACAGGGGGACTCACCCCTCCACTTT. Based on the CDR3 plus reference TRBV5-1 and TRBJ1-6, the full variable domain is KAGVTQTPRYLIKTRGQQVTLSCSPISGHRSVSWYQQTPGQGLQFLFEYFSETQRNKGNFPGRFSGRQFSNSRSEMNVSTLELGDSALYLCASSLVGQGDSPLHFGNGTRLTVT.

The rearrangement links TRBV27 to TRBJ2-7; TRBD2 might be the D (7 bases). Germline loops: CDR1 MNHEY, CDR2 SMNVEV (reference sequence). CDR3 size: 14 residues. Trimming left V 3 bases short and J 3 bases short, with 12 bases between. CDR3 bases: TGTGCCAGCAGTTTCCGGGGGGCGGTCTACGAGCAGTACTTC. Translating it yields CASSFRGAVYEQYF.

V is TRBV19 and J is TRBJ2-2; 9 bases agree with TRBD1. The CDR3 spans 13 residues. V lost 6 bases to trimming and J lost 7 bases; unmatched junction nucleotides: 3. Germline CDR1 and CDR2: LNHDA and SQIVND (reference sequence). CDR3 sequence (DNA): TGTGCCAGTAGGGGACAGGGAATCGGGGAGCTGTTTTTT. Protein product: CASRGQGIGELFF.

This clonotype was observed a few times. The J gene is TRBJ1-5, the V gene TRBV10-1; 7 bases agree with TRBD1. CDR1 and CDR2 from the germline V gene are WNHNN and SYGVQD (reference sequence). With 9 bases clipped from V and 4 bases from J, the junction kept 9 bases outside the gene matches. The CDR3 sequence is 14 residues long. CDR3 sequence (DNA): TGCGCCAGACCCCAGACAGGGTCAAATCAGCCCCAGCATTTT. This codes for CARPQTGSNQPQHF.

The chain is built from TRBV7-2 and TRBJ2-7; D may be TRBD1 (5 bases). Trimming removed 6 bases at V and 5 bases at J, with 14 bases between. The CDR3 has 13 amino acids. From germline, CDR1 is SGHTA and CDR2 FQGNSA. CDR3 in amino acids: CASSPMGRDEQYF. CDR3 nucleotide sequence: TGTGCCAGCAGTCCCATGGGCAGGGACGAGCAGTACTTC.

This clonotype has only a few counts. This chain uses TRBV6-4 with TRBJ1-5; unclear D gene. V was pared by 5 bases and J by 7 bases, with 12 bases between. The V gene's germline CDR1 is MRHNA and CDR2 SNTAGT. CDR3 length equals 13 residues. CDR3 in DNA: TGTGCCAGCAGTCTGGCCCCCGCGCAGCCCCAGCATTTT. It translates to CASSLAPAQPQHF.

This rearrangement joins TRBV11-2 to TRBJ1-1; D is unclear. Looked up from germline, CDR1 is SGHAT and CDR2 is FQNNGV. V lost 5 bases to trimming and J lost 0 bases, with 10 bases between them. The CDR3 contains 14 residues. The CDR3 bases are TGTGCCAGCAGCCCCGTGGTGGTGAACACTGAAGCTTTCTTT. Translating gives CASSPVVVNTEAFF.

This clonotype appeared once. The chain combines TRBV20-1 with TRBJ2-7, with TRBD1 identical over 9 bases. This CDR3 spans 13 amino acids. From germline, CDR1 is DFQATT and CDR2 SNEGSKA (reference sequence). The CDR3 protein is CRVNRGPTYEQYF. The CDR3 coding sequence is TGCAGGGTCAACAGGGGGCCCACCTACGAGCAGTACTTC.

The V gene is TRBV6-1, the J gene TRBJ2-5; 8 bases are a match to TRBD1. With V trimmed by 6 bases and J by 4 bases, 7 bases remained unmatched. The CDR3 contains 14 residues. Germline loops: CDR1 MNHNS, CDR2 SASEGT. CDR3 bases: TGTGCCAGCAGGACAGACAGGGGAGGAGAGACCCAGTACTTC. Translating gives CASRTDRGGETQYF.

This sequence joins TRBV24-1 and TRBJ1-1; the D is unclear. The CDR3 consists of 15 residues. The V end was cut by 8 bases, the J end by 0 bases, with 15 bases between. Looked up from germline, CDR1 is KGHDR and CDR2 is SFDVKD. CDR3: CATTLDSGVNTEAFF. The CDR3 DNA reads as TGTGCCACCACCCTAGACTCCGGAGTGAACACTGAAGCTTTCTTT.

This chain connects TRBV7-2 to TRBJ1-1, with TRBD1 as a possible D gene (5 bases). Trimming stripped 3 bases from V and 1 base from J, with 12 bases between. Germline V lookup: CDR1 SGHTA, CDR2 FQGNSA. This CDR3 has 15 amino acids. For the CDR3, the DNA is TGTGCCAGCAGCTTGATGGGACGGCAGAACACTGAAGCTTTCTTT. Its protein is CASSLMGRQNTEAFF.

The chain links TRBV6-2 or TRBV6-3 to TRBJ1-2; the D is unclear. Germline V lookup: CDR1 MNHEY, CDR2 SVGEGT. With 2 bases removed from V and 4 bases from J, the gap between germline ends came to 8 bases. The CDR3 extends over 13 amino acids. The CDR3 loop is CASSYPPSYGYTF. The CDR3 DNA reads as TGTGCCAGCAGTTACCCCCCCAGCTATGGCTACACCTTC.

The gene calls are TRBV7-2 and TRBJ2-7; D unclear. Germline lookup yields CDR1 SGHTA and CDR2 FQGNSA. Trimming shortened V by 5 bases and J by 3 bases, and 11 bases separated the two germline ends. This CDR3 region has 13 residues. CDR3 DNA sequence: TGTGCCAGCAGCGATCCGGCGGACTACGAGCAGTACTTC. Translated: CASSDPADYEQYF.

The CDR3 region has the DNA TGTGCCAGCAGCGAACCAGGGGGGGGCATCTACGAGCAGTACTTC. Translating gives CASSEPGGGIYEQYF. This chain connects TRBV7-9 to TRBJ2-7; D may correspond to TRBD1 or TRBD2 (7 bases each). Trimming pared 5 bases from V and 3 bases from J, leaving 17 bases between. CDR3 size: 15 residues. CDR1 and CDR2 from the germline V gene are SEHNR and FQNEAQ (reference sequence).

This sequence joins TRBV6-5 and TRBJ2-7; tentative D call: TRBD1 (5 bases). From germline, CDR1 is MNHEY and CDR2 SVGAGI. V was shortened by 0 bases and J by 4 bases, with 13 bases between the two germline ends. This CDR3 comprises 15 residues. The CDR3 loop reads CASSYSAGWIYEQYF. Written as DNA, the CDR3 is TGTGCCAGCAGTTACTCGGCAGGGTGGATTTACGAGCAGTACTTC.

This rearrangement joins TRBV7-9 to TRBJ2-3; TRBD1 matches at 7 bases. The V gene end was trimmed by 1 base and the J gene end by 2 bases; junction bases not matched to a gene: 12. The CDR3 has 18 residues. CDR1 is SEHNR, CDR2 FQNEAQ, per germline (reference sequence). The chain's CDR3 is CASSLGGTGQRTTDTQYF. The CDR3, as DNA: TGTGCCAGCAGCTTAGGTGGCACGGGACAGAGAACCACAGATACGCAGTATTTT.

This clonotype has just a few counts. The chain has TRBV20-1 and TRBJ1-1; the D is unclear. Germline V CDR1 and CDR2: DFQATT, SNEGSKA (reference sequence). V was trimmed by 5 bases and J by 1 base, leaving 17 bases between them. This CDR3 is built from 15 residues. DNA for the CDR3: TGCAGTGCTCTATCTATGCTCGCCGGGAACACTGAAGCTTTCTTT. Protein: CSALSMLAGNTEAFF.

This sequence joins TRBV24-1 and TRBJ2-1; 7 nucleotides agree with TRBD1. Germline values: CDR1 KGHDR, CDR2 SFDVKD. V lost 3 bases, J lost 4 bases, and 5 bases stayed unmatched. The CDR3 totals 15 residues. CDR3 in DNA: TGTGCCACCAGTGATGATCGGGACAGTTACAATGAGCAGTTCTTC. Translated, it gives CATSDDRDSYNEQFF.

The chain couples TRBV7-8 to TRBJ1-2; D gene unclear. Germline loops: CDR1 SGHVS, CDR2 FQNEAQ. Trimming shortened V by 3 bases and J by 1 base, and 9 bases separated the two germline ends. The CDR3 extends over 14 amino acids. CDR3 sequence: CASSFSQSNYGYTF. The CDR3 DNA reads as TGTGCCAGCAGCTTCTCACAAAGTAACTATGGCTACACCTTC.

Only a few counts were recorded for this clonotype. This chain connects TRBV10-3 to TRBJ1-1; 9 nucleotides align to TRBD1. The CDR3 contains 15 residues. Germline CDR1 reads ENHRY; CDR2 reads SYGVKD. Trimming cost V 6 bases and J 0 bases; bases outside gene matches: 5. The CDR3 sequence: CAISKQGAVNTEAFF. The DNA for the CDR3 is TGTGCCATCAGCAAACAGGGGGCGGTGAACACTGAAGCTTTCTTT.

The chain has TRBV28 and TRBJ2-7; 8 nucleotides align to TRBD2. This CDR3 contains 14 residues. Trimming removed 6 bases from V and 3 bases from J; junction bases left unmatched: 7. The V gene's germline CDR1 is MDHEN and CDR2 SYDVKM. The CDR3 DNA reads as TGTGCCAGCAGAGTAGCGGGATCCTTCTACGAGCAGTACTTC. Its protein is CASRVAGSFYEQYF.